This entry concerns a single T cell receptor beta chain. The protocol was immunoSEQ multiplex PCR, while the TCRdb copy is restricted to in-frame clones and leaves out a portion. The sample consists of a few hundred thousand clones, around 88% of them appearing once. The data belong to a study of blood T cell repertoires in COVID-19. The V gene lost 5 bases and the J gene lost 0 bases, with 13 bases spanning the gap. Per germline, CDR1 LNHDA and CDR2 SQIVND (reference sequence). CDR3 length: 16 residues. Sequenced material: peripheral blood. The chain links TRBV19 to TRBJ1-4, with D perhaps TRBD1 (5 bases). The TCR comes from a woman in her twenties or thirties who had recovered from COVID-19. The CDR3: CASSPRHRSTNEKLFF. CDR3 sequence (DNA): TGTGCCAGTAGTCCCCGACACAGGTCAACTAATGAAAAACTGTTTTTT.